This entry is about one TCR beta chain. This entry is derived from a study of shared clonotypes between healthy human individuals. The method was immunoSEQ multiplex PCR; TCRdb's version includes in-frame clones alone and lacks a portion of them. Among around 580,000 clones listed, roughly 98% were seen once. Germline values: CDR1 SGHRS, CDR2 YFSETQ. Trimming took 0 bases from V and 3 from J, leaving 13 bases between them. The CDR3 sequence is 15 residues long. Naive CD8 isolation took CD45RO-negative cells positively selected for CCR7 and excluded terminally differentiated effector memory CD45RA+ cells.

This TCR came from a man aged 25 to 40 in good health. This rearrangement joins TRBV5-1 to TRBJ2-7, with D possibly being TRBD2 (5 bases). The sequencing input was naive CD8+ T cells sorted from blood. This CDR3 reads CASSLVGEGLYEQYF. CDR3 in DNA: TGCGCCAGCAGCTTGGTCGGGGAAGGGCTCTACGAGCAGTACTTC.